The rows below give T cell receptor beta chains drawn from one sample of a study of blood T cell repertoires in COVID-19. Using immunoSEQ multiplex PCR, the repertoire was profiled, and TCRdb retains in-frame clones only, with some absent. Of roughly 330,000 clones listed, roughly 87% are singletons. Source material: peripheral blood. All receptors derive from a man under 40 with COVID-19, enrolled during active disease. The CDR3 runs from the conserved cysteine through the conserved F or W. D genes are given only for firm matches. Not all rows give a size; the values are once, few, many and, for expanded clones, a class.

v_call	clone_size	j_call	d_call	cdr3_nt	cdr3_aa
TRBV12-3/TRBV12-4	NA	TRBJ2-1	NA	TGTGCCAGCAGTTTATTAGGCAGGTCTGAGTTCTTC	CASSLLGRSEFF
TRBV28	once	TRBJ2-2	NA	TGTGCCAGCAGTTTTGCAGGGGGGAGCGGGGAGCTGTTTTTT	CASSFAGGSGELFF
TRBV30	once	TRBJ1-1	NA	TGTGCCTGGATGTACCGCGGATTGAACACTGAAGCTTTCTTT	CAWMYRGLNTEAFF
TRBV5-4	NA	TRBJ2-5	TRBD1	TGTGCCAGCAGCGCAATGGGACAGAAAGAGACCCAGTACTTC	CASSAMGQKETQYF
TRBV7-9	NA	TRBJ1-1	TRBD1	TGTGCCAGCAGTTTAGACAGGGGGGGACACACTGAAGCTTTCTTT	CASSLDRGGHTEAFF
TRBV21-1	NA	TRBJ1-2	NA	TGTGCCAGCAGCACAAAATCCGAAACAGGGGGGGGCTACACCTTC	CASSTKSETGGGYTF
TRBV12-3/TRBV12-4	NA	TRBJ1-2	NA	TGTGCCAGCAGCCGCGCGGGAAACTATGGCTACACCTTC	CASSRAGNYGYTF
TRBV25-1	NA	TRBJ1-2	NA	TGTGCCAGCAGTGAACTGAGGGGGACTAACTATGGCTACACCTTC	CASSELRGTNYGYTF
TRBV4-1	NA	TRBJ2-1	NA	TGCGCCAGCAGCCAAGTCGGGAATGAGCAGTTCTTC	CASSQVGNEQFF
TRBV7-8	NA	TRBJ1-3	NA	TGTGCCAGCAGCTTAGCGGGGGGAAGCCCTGGAAACACCATATATTTT	CASSLAGGSPGNTIYF
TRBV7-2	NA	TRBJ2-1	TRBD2	TGTGCCAGCAGCTTAGCCCCGCTAGCGGGGGGGAGTTTCAATGAGCAGTTCTTC	CASSLAPLAGGSFNEQFF
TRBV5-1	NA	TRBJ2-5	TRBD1	TGCGCCAGCGGATTCCCGGGACAGCAAGAGACCCAGTACTTC	CASGFPGQQETQYF
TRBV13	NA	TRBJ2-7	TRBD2	TGTGCCAGCAGCTTAGTGGGGACTAGTACCTACGAGCAGTACTTC	CASSLVGTSTYEQYF
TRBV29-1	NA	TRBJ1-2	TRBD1	TGCAGCGTTTCTTCGGCGGGACAGGTTAACTATGGCTACACCTTC	CSVSSAGQVNYGYTF
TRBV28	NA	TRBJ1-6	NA	TGTGCCAGCAGTTTATGGCTACGGGGGAATTCACCCCTCCACTTT	CASSLWLRGNSPLHF
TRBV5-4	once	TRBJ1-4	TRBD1	TGTGCCAGCAGCTTGGAGGGGGCGCGGTATGAAAAACTGTTTTTT	CASSLEGARYEKLFF
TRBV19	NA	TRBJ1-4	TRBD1	TGTGCCAGTAACCCGACAGGGGGCCTCACCCGGAATGAAAAACTGTTTTTT	CASNPTGGLTRNEKLFF
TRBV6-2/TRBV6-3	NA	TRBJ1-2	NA	TGTGCCAGCGGCCGATACAGGGTCGCGGACTATGGCTACACCTTC	CASGRYRVADYGYTF
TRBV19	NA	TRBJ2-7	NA	TGTGCCAGTAGTATAGTCCACGGACAGTCAGCCTACGAGCAGTACTTC	CASSIVHGQSAYEQYF
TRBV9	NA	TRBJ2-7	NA	TGTGCCAGCAGCGTGGCCCAGGGGACCGAGCAGTACTTC	CASSVAQGTEQYF
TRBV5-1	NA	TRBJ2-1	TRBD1	TGCGCCAGCAGCCGTATTGGGGACAGGGGGTACAATGAGCAGTTCTTC	CASSRIGDRGYNEQFF
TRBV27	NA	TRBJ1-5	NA	TGTGCCAGCTCCCAATCGGGGTTGATATATATAGGCAATCAGCCCCAGCATTTT	CASSQSGLIYIGNQPQHF
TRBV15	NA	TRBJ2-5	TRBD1	TGTGCCACCAGCAGAGATCAGTTGGGGGACAGGGTTGAGACCCAGTACTTC	CATSRDQLGDRVETQYF
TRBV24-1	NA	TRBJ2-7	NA	TGTGCCACCAGTGACCACTACGAGCAGTACTTC	CATSDHYEQYF
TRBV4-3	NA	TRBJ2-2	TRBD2	TGCGCCAGCAGCCAAGTCTCACTAGCGGACACCGGGGAGCTGTTTTTT	CASSQVSLADTGELFF
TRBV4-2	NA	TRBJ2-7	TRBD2	TGTGCCAGCAGCCAGGGGGTAGCGGGGGAGAGCTCCTACGAGCAGTACTTC	CASSQGVAGESSYEQYF
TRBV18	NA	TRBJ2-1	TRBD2	TGTGCCAGCTCACCAGTTAACGGGACTAACAATGAGCAGTTCTTC	CASSPVNGTNNEQFF
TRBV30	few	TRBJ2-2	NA	TGTGCCTGGAGTTATGGGTTGCGGGGCACCGGGGAGCTGTTTTTT	CAWSYGLRGTGELFF
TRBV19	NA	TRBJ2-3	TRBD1	TGTGCCAGTAGTATGACAGGGAGAGGCACAGATACGCAGTATTTT	CASSMTGRGTDTQYF
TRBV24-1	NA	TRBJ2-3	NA	TGTGCCACCAGTGGCAGTCAAGATACGCAGTATTTT	CATSGSQDTQYF
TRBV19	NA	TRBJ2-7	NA	TGTGCCAGTAGTCAACCAGGGTCGGGTTCCTCCTACGAGCAGTACTTC	CASSQPGSGSSYEQYF
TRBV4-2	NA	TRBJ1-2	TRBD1	TGTGCCAGCAGCCAAGACGATGACAGGGGGCACTATGGCTACACCTTC	CASSQDDDRGHYGYTF
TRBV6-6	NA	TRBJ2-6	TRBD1	TGTGCCAGCAGTTACAGGGGGCAAGGGGCCAACGTCCTGACTTTC	CASSYRGQGANVLTF
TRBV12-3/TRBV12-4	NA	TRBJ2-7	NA	TGTGCCAGCAGGACTCAGGGCCACTACGAGCAGTACTTC	CASRTQGHYEQYF
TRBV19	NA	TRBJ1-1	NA	TGTGCCAGTAGTAAGGACAGGAACACTGAAGCTTTCTTT	CASSKDRNTEAFF
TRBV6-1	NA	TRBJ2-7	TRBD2	TGTGCCAGCAGTGAATCTAGCGGGGGAACCTACGAGCGGTACTTC	CASSESSGGTYERYF
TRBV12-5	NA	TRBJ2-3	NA	TGTGCTAGTGGCCCCGGGAGCACAGATACGCAGTATTTT	CASGPGSTDTQYF
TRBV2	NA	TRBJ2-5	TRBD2	TGTGCCAGCAGTGAAGCGCTCAGCGGGAGCCTCCAAGAGACCCAGTACTTC	CASSEALSGSLQETQYF
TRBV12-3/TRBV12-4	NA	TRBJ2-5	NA	TGTGCCAGCAGTAGGAGGGGTCAAGAGACCCAGTACTTC	CASSRRGQETQYF
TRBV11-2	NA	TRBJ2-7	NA	TGTGCCAGCAGCTTAGATCGCGACTACGAGCAGTACTTC	CASSLDRDYEQYF
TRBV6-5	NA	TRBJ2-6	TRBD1	TGTGCCAGCTGCCGGGACAGGGCCGGGGCCAACGTCCTGACTTTC	CASCRDRAGANVLTF
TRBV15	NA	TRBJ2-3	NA	TGTGCCACCAGCAGAGATAGGCGGGGGCCCCGGGTGGATACGCAGTATTTT	CATSRDRRGPRVDTQYF
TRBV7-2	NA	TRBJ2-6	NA	TGTGCCAGCAGCTTTCGAGGCTCTGGGGCCAACGTCCTGACTTTC	CASSFRGSGANVLTF
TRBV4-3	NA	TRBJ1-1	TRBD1	TGCGCCAGCAGCCAGGGACAGGGTAACACTGAAGCTTTCTTT	CASSQGQGNTEAFF
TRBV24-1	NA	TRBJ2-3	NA	TGTGCCACCAGTGACTCCACAGATACGCAGTATTTT	CATSDSTDTQYF
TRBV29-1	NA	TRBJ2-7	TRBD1	TGCAGCGTTGAAAGGACAGGGGGCTACGAGCAGTACTTC	CSVERTGGYEQYF
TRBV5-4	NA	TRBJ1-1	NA	TGTGCCAGCAGCTTGGTTCGAGGAACGACTGAAGCTTTCTTT	CASSLVRGTTEAFF
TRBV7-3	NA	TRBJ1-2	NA	TGTGCCAGCAGCTTAACCGGGGGAAAGGACTATGGCTACACCTTC	CASSLTGGKDYGYTF
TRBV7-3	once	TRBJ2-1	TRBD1	TGTGCCAGCAGCTTAACGTCCGACAGGGCCTACAATGAGCAGTTCTTC	CASSLTSDRAYNEQFF
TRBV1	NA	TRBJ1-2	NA	TGCACCAGCAGCCACCCGGGTGGCTACACCTTC	CTSSHPGGYTF
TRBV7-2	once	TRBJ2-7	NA	TGTGCCAGCAGCTTCGGCAGGGAAGGAGAGCAGTACTTC	CASSFGREGEQYF
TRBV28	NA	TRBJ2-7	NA	TGTGCCAGCAGTTTTACGTTGTCTTCTTGGGCCAGGGGATCTAGCTCCTACGAGCAGTACTTC	CASSFTLSSWARGSSSYEQYF
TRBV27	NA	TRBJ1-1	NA	TGTGCCAGCAGTTTGCGGTCGGGGTTGAACACTGAAGCTTTCTTT	CASSLRSGLNTEAFF
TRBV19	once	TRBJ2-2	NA	TGTGCCAGTATTTCGCGGCAGTTAACGGCCGGGGAGCTGTTTTTT	CASISRQLTAGELFF
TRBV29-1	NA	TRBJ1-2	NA	TGCAGCGTAGATGAAGGGCGGGGCGGCTACACCTTC	CSVDEGRGGYTF
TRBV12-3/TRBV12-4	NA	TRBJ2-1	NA	TGTGCCAGCAGGCAACCAGATTACAATGAGCAGTTCTTC	CASRQPDYNEQFF
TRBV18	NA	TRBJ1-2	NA	TGTGCCAGCTCACCACCAGGAGGGTTCAGCTATGGCTACACCTTC	CASSPPGGFSYGYTF
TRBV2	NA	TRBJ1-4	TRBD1	TGTGCCAGCAGCCTACAGGGGACTAATGAAAAACTGTTTTTT	CASSLQGTNEKLFF
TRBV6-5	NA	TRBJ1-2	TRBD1	TGTGCCAGCAGTTCAACAGGGGGCGTGGGAGGCTACACCTTC	CASSSTGGVGGYTF
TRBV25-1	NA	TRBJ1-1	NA	TGTGCCAGCAGTGAAATGGGAGCGACTGAAGCTTTCTTT	CASSEMGATEAFF